Described below is a single T cell receptor beta chain sequence and its context. These data belong to a study of type 1 regulatory T cells. Study-level background: This in vitro CD4 product, T-allo10, is enriched for Tr1 cells and alloantigen-specific.

Each CDR3 protein is one row after TCRdb ran MiXCR on the reads. This sample yields some 89,000 distinct CDR3 sequences, of which roughly 28% are seen a single time; 2.2% belongs to the top ten. The V and J ends lost 5 bases and 1 base, in that order; junction bases with no gene match: 4. The germline CDR1 and CDR2 sequences are MNHEY and SVGEGT. The CDR3 covers 15 residues. Material for sequencing was CD4+ T cells, either the whole sample or a sorted fraction (not recorded which). This chain uses TRBV6-2 or TRBV6-3 with TRBJ2-7, with 11 bases identical to TRBD1. This clonotype was obtained from a human donor in good health. The CDR3 loop is CASSDGQGASYEQYF. The CDR3 coding sequence is TGTGCCAGCAGTGACGGACAGGGGGCATCCTACGAGCAGTACTTC.